These 15 T cell receptor beta chains originate from one sample sequenced in a study of blood T cell repertoires in COVID-19 (dated by TCRdb to 2020 to 2021). Receptor amplification or capture employed the immunoSEQ multiplex PCR assay. In TCRdb, the immuneACCESS table is reduced to in-frame sequences with V and J assigned. These tables do not hold every clone; where another copy was compared, an unresolved V gene accounts for under half, and the others remain unexplained. The sample yields roughly 14,000 clones; around nine tenths were counted once. The ten largest account for 17% of the sample. Sequencing used peripheral blood. The receptors originated from a human donor with active COVID-19. The donor label of this sample is uncertain.

The chain combines TRBV14 with TRBJ2-1; TRBD2 matches at 11 bases. Trimming removed 4 bases from V and 4 bases from J; junction bases left unmatched: 6. The CDR3 length is 16 residues. Germline V gene data show CDR1 as SGHDN and CDR2 as FVKESK. The CDR3 loop is CASSPTSGGPYNEQFF. CDR3 in DNA: TGTGCCAGCAGCCCCACTAGCGGGGGCCCATACAATGAGCAGTTCTTC.

V is TRBV15 and J is TRBJ2-3; maybe TRBD2 (5 bases). Germline assignment: CDR1 LNHNV and CDR2 YYDKDF (reference sequence). The CDR3 totals 13 residues. V was pared by 0 bases and J by 11 bases, with 12 bases between. The DNA of the CDR3 is TGTGCCACCAGCAGAGACAACGATCGGGAGCAGTATTTT. It is translated as CATSRDNDREQYF.

The V and J genes are TRBV4-1 and TRBJ2-1; 11 bases line up with TRBD1. Germline CDR1 and CDR2: MGHRA and YSYEKL. CDR3 length: 16 amino acids. Losses at the gene ends were 3 bases for V and 4 bases for J; bases not matched to a gene: 5. For the CDR3, the DNA is TGCGCCAGCAGCCAGGAGGACAGGGGGCTTTACAATGAGCAGTTCTTC. Protein sequence: CASSQEDRGLYNEQFF.

This chain joins TRBV5-1 and TRBJ1-2; TRBD1 aligns across 7 bases. Germline CDR1 reads SGHRS; CDR2 reads YFSETQ. The CDR3 is 16 amino acids. J lost 4 bases, V lost 3 bases, and 12 bases had no gene match. The CDR3 nucleotides are TGCGCCAGCAGCTGGCGACCGGGACAGCAATTCTATGGCTACACCTTC. Encoded protein: CASSWRPGQQFYGYTF. Based on the CDR3 plus reference TRBV5-1 and TRBJ1-2, the full variable domain is KAGVTQTPRYLIKTRGQQVTLSCSPISGHRSVSWYQQTPGQGLQFLFEYFSETQRNKGNFPGRFSGRQFSNSRSEMNVSTLELGDSALYLCASSWRPGQQFYGYTFGSGTRLTVV.

This clone was counted a few times. The chain carries TRBV4-2 and TRBJ2-5, with TRBD2 identical over 8 bases. There are 15 residues in the CDR3. V was pared by 1 base and J by 5 bases, with 6 bases of the junction left unmatched. Germline-derived CDR1 and CDR2 are LGHNA and YNFKEQ. The CDR3 DNA reads TGTGCCAGCAGCCAAGGGGCGGGGGGCCGGGAGACCCAGTACTTC. This gives the protein CASSQGAGGRETQYF.

This chain joins TRBV27 and TRBJ2-7; the D gene is possibly TRBD1 (6 bases). The CDR3 totals 13 residues. The germline gives CDR1 MNHEY, CDR2 SMNVEV (reference sequence). V was pared by 3 bases and J by 6 bases, with 12 bases between. DNA for the CDR3: TGTGCCAGCAGTTTCACCAGGGGAACCGAGCAGTACTTC. The encoded protein is CASSFTRGTEQYF.

This clone was found once. The chain combines TRBV7-2 with TRBJ1-1; 7 bases match TRBD1. The CDR3 has 17 residues. CDR1 is SGHTA, CDR2 FQGNSA, per germline. V lost 5 bases and J lost 2; bases outside the gene matches: 14. The CDR3 spells CASSTRSAGTVNTEAFF. The CDR3 DNA reads TGTGCCAGCAGCACGAGATCCGCCGGGACAGTAAACACTGAAGCTTTCTTT.

V is TRBV6-1 and J is TRBJ2-3, with TRBD2 as a possible D gene (6 bases). The germline V and J ends were trimmed by 0 bases and 11 bases, with 15 bases remaining between them. The CDR3 length is 14 residues. CDR1 and CDR2 from the germline V gene are MNHNS and SASEGT. The CDR3 protein is CASSEAPGGKKQYF. The CDR3 bases are TGTGCCAGCAGTGAAGCTCCCGGAGGGAAGAAGCAGTATTTT.

J is TRBJ2-2 and V is TRBV3-1 (or the pseudogene TRBV3-2); TRBD2 agrees at 13 bases. Trimming took 0 bases from V and 2 from J; bases not matched to a gene: 6. This CDR3 is 19 amino acids long. Germline V gives CDR1 LGHDT, CDR2 YNNKEL (reference sequence). In DNA, the CDR3 is TGTGCCAGCAGCCAAGAACTAGCGGGGGGGAGAACTAACACCGGGGAGCTGTTTTTT. This codes for CASSQELAGGRTNTGELFF.

V is TRBV19 and J is TRBJ2-7; 7 bases agree with TRBD2. J was trimmed by 2 bases and V by 3 bases; bases with no gene match: 10. The germline V gene encodes CDR1 LNHDA and CDR2 SQIVND (reference sequence). This CDR3 has 16 amino acids. The DNA for the CDR3 is TGTGCCAGTAGTATTTTCTTAGGACTAGTGCCCTACGAGCAGTACTTC. Its protein is CASSIFLGLVPYEQYF.

The V gene is TRBV11-2, the J gene TRBJ2-7; 8 nucleotides align to TRBD2. Germline-derived CDR1 and CDR2 are SGHAT and FQNNGV. The CDR3 runs to 13 residues. The V segment lost 8 bases and the J segment 7 bases; nucleotides outside the gene matches: 10. The chain's CDR3 is CASGNSGDLEQYF. The CDR3 region has the DNA TGTGCCAGCGGGAATAGCGGGGACCTAGAGCAGTACTTC.

This clone showed up just a few times. The chain carries TRBV20-1 and TRBJ1-5, with 7 bases lining up with TRBD1. Germline trimming cut 5 bases from V and 11 bases from J; bases unmatched to any gene: 6. Germline lookup yields CDR1 DFQATT and CDR2 SNEGSKA (reference sequence). The CDR3 runs 11 residues. The CDR3 sequence is CSASQGGTQHF. The DNA for the CDR3 is TGCAGTGCTTCGCAGGGGGGCACCCAGCATTTT.

The chain carries TRBV7-6 and TRBJ2-7, with 9 positions matching TRBD1. The CDR3 extends over 15 amino acids. Germline V gene lookup returns CDR1 SGHVS and CDR2 FNYEAQ. After removal of 5 bases from V and 2 bases from J, the junction contained 7 bases not matched to a gene. For the CDR3, the DNA is TGTGCCAGCAGCCTAACCGGGACAGGGACCTACGAGCAGTACTTC. Encoded protein: CASSLTGTGTYEQYF.

V gene TRBV2 combines with J gene TRBJ2-3; D ambiguous. CDR3 length: 12 amino acids. The V end lost 6 bases, the J end lost 4 bases, and 8 bases lay between the germline ends. The germline CDR1 and CDR2 sequences are SNHLY and FYNNEI. This chain's CDR3 is CASRERADTQYF. CDR3 sequence (DNA): TGTGCCAGCAGGGAGAGAGCAGATACGCAGTATTTT.

This clone was recorded only once. This chain uses TRBV11-2 with TRBJ1-1; D is undetermined. The CDR3 has 14 residues. The ends were cut back, 3 bases at V and 3 bases at J, with 11 bases in the middle. Germline V gene data show CDR1 as SGHAT and CDR2 as FQNNGV. The chain's CDR3 is CASSFLRGDTEAFF. The CDR3 coding sequence is TGTGCCAGCAGCTTTCTTAGAGGTGACACTGAAGCTTTCTTT.